The present T cell receptor (beta chain) was sequenced within a study of CD8 T cells in ankylosing spondylitis. Overall study findings and caveats: In ankylosing spondylitis blood, a motif of roughly eight highly homologous TCR beta variants appeared characteristic.

One entry per CDR3 protein results from TCRdb running MiXCR on the 5' RACE reads. The table lists about 420,000 distinct CDR3 sequences, approximately 20% of them singletons, with roughly a sixth in the top ten. The length of the CDR3 is 15 residues. CDR1 is SGHVS, CDR2 FQNEAQ, per germline. The trim removed 1 base at V and 8 bases at J, leaving 4 bases unmatched. This clonotype was seen more than once but under ten times. Its target is unknown. The sequence was collected from a male donor with ankylosing spondylitis. Material for sequencing was blood, either unsorted or a sorted T cell fraction (not recorded which). The chain recombines TRBV7-8 with TRBJ2-2, with 10 bases identical to TRBD2. CDR3: CASSLEGTSVGELFF. The CDR3 DNA follows: TGTGCCAGCAGCTTAGAGGGGACTAGCGTTGGGGAGCTGTTTTTT. Variable domain in full (rest from reference TRBV7-8 and TRBJ2-2): GAGVSQSPRYKVAKRGQDVALRCDPISGHVSLFWYQQALGQGPEFLTYFQNEAQLDKSGLPSDRFFAERPEGSVSTLKIQRTQQEDSAVYLCASSLEGTSVGELFFGEGSRLTVL.